The rows below give T cell receptor beta chains drawn from one sample of a study of neurological immune-mediated disorders. MiXCR, applied by TCRdb to the 5' RACE reads, yields one record per CDR3 protein. The sample includes about 90,000 distinct CDR3 sequences, roughly 13% of them seen just once. The sequenced sample consisted of PBMCs. These receptors all stem from a female donor with HTLV-1-associated myelopathy (HAM/TSP). Both conserved end residues are part of each CDR3. D genes are given only for firm matches. Clone size is given for some rows only: seen once, a few or many times, or a class if the clone is expanded.

TRBD1,many,TRBJ2-1,TRBV7-9,CASSRRTGSINEQFF,TGTGCCAGCAGTCGTCGGACAGGGTCGATCAATGAGCAGTTCTTC
TRBD2,many,TRBJ2-3,TRBV5-1,CASTSLATSTDTQYF,TGCGCCAGCACATCACTAGCGACCAGCACAGATACGCAGTATTTT
.,many,TRBJ2-6,TRBV5-1,CASSLEGVSSGANVLTF,TGCGCCAGCAGCTTGGAGGGGGTGAGCTCTGGGGCCAACGTCCTGACTTTC
.,few,TRBJ2-5,TRBV18,CASSPAMAGTKGTQYF,TGTGCCAGCTCACCTGCCATGGCGGGGACAAAAGGGACCCAGTACTTC
TRBD1,many,TRBJ1-5,TRBV20-1,CSAQGDSNQPQHF,TGCAGTGCTCAGGGGGATAGCAATCAGCCCCAGCATTTT
.,many,TRBJ2-7,TRBV6-5,CASSYGRVGTYEQYF,TGTGCCAGCAGTTACGGCAGGGTGGGAACATACGAGCAGTACTTC
TRBD2,many,TRBJ2-7,TRBV15,CATSRLKMGRGGYEQYF,TGTGCTACCAGCAGACTCAAAATGGGGCGGGGGGGCTACGAGCAGTACTTC
TRBD2,.,TRBJ2-3,TRBV10-1,CASSELAGGPGSTDTQYF,TGCGCCAGCAGTGAACTAGCGGGGGGTCCCGGGAGCACAGATACGCAGTATTTT
TRBD2,many,TRBJ2-1,TRBV5-1,CASSPTSAYYNEQFF,TGCGCCAGCAGCCCAACTAGCGCGTACTACAATGAGCAGTTCTTC
TRBD1,few,TRBJ2-7,TRBV5-6,CASSLVRTGSYEQYF,TGTGCCAGCAGCTTGGTTCGGACAGGGTCCTACGAGCAGTACTTC
TRBD2,many,TRBJ2-1,TRBV29-1,CSVEGDLGGGGAQFF,TGCAGCGTTGAAGGGGACCTGGGGGGCGGGGGGGCCCAGTTCTTC
TRBD1,.,TRBJ2-7,TRBV28,CASSFGFGTVRYEQYF,TGTGCCAGCAGTTTTGGTTTTGGGACAGTCAGATACGAGCAGTACTTC
TRBD1,many,TRBJ1-2,TRBV7-6,CASSGGTVYGYTF,TGTGCCAGCAGCGGAGGGACAGTTTATGGCTACACCTTC
TRBD1,many,TRBJ1-1,TRBV5-1,CASSLETGAFSGTEAFF,TGCGCCAGCAGCTTGGAGACAGGGGCCTTTTCTGGCACTGAAGCTTTCTTT
.,many,TRBJ2-4,TRBV20-1,CSAQKRKLSVAKNIQYF,TGCAGTGCCCAAAAAAGAAAATTAAGTGTAGCCAAAAACATTCAGTACTTC
.,many,TRBJ1-2,TRBV10-2,CASGDNHYGYTF,TGCGCCAGCGGGGACAATCACTATGGCTACACCTTC
TRBD1,.,TRBJ1-2,TRBV27,CASSWDRGSYGYTF,TGTGCCAGCAGTTGGGACAGAGGGAGTTATGGCTACACCTTC
.,many,TRBJ2-3,TRBV6-4,CASSPSGESTDTQYF,TGTGCCAGCAGTCCCTCGGGAGAAAGCACAGATACGCAGTATTTT
TRBD1,many,TRBJ1-2,TRBV5-1,CASTFDSGTGTLYGYTF,TGCGCCAGCACCTTTGACTCCGGGACAGGGACCCTCTATGGCTACACCTTC
TRBD1,many,TRBJ1-1,TRBV5-1,CASTPQGARTEAFF,TGCGCCAGCACCCCACAGGGGGCAAGGACTGAAGCTTTCTTT
TRBD2,many,TRBJ2-3,TRBV7-2,CASSPRLAGGHTDTQYF,TGTGCCAGCAGCCCCCGGTTGGCGGGGGGTCACACAGATACGCAGTATTTT
.,many,TRBJ1-2,TRBV7-2,CASSAWDYSTYGYTF,TGTGCCAGCAGCGCTTGGGATTACAGCACTTATGGCTACACCTTC
.,many,TRBJ1-2,TRBV6-1,CASTEWAGLNYGYTF,TGTGCCAGCACAGAATGGGCCGGACTTAACTATGGCTACACCTTC
.,many,TRBJ2-1,TRBV7-8,CASSLALGASKNEQFF,TGTGCCAGCAGCTTAGCGTTGGGGGCGAGTAAAAATGAGCAGTTCTTC
TRBD2,many,TRBJ2-3,TRBV12-3/TRBV12-4,CASSPAGGSTDTQYF,TGTGCCAGCAGTCCAGCGGGGGGGAGCACAGATACGCAGTATTTT
TRBD2,many,TRBJ2-1,TRBV27,CASSPEASGGRRKQFF,TGTGCCAGCAGTCCCGAGGCTAGCGGGGGACGTAGGAAGCAGTTCTTC
.,many,TRBJ2-3,TRBV7-3,CASSPLKGGVRADTQYF,TGTGCCAGCAGCCCCCTGAAAGGGGGGGTAAGGGCAGATACGCAGTATTTT
.,.,TRBJ1-1,TRBV20-1,CSAQDRYTVAFF,TGCAGTGCCCAAGACAGATACACTGTAGCTTTCTTT
.,.,TRBJ2-1,TRBV5-5,CASSFSGFGSYNEKFF,TGTGCCAGCAGCTTTTCAGGGTTTGGCTCCTACAATGAGAAGTTCTTC
.,many,TRBJ2-1,TRBV25-1,CASSDLARDEQFF,TGTGCCAGCAGTGACCTAGCAAGAGATGAGCAGTTCTTC
TRBD1,many,TRBJ2-1,TRBV10-3,CAIRRETGGLNNEQFF,TGTGCCATCAGGAGGGAGACAGGGGGCTTAAACAATGAGCAGTTCTTC
.,many,TRBJ1-4,TRBV27,CASSYLGAGRGEKLFF,TGTGCCAGCAGTTACCTCGGGGCAGGACGCGGTGAAAAACTGTTTTTT
.,many,TRBJ2-1,TRBV10-3,CAISQSGRGPPYNEQFF,TGTGCCATCAGCCAAAGTGGGCGGGGGCCCCCCTACAATGAGCAGTTCTTC
.,medium-sized,TRBJ2-7,TRBV5-1,CASSLDGKAIGEQYF,TGCGCCAGCAGCTTGGATGGGAAAGCGATTGGCGAGCAGTACTTC
.,.,TRBJ2-1,TRBV20-1,CSASRPSRRGDNEQFF,TGCAGTGCTTCCCGACCGTCCAGGAGAGGGGACAATGAGCAGTTCTTC
.,many,TRBJ2-2,TRBV15,CATSSRRVTAVTGELFF,TGTGCCACCAGCAGCCGGCGGGTGACTGCGGTAACCGGGGAGCTGTTTTTT
.,many,TRBJ2-7,TRBV5-5,CASSLGPNQAYEQYF,TGTGCCAGCAGCCTAGGGCCAAACCAGGCCTACGAGCAGTACTTC
TRBD1,.,TRBJ2-1,TRBV11-2,CASSLIQGAGEQFF,TGTGCCAGCAGCTTAATACAGGGGGCGGGTGAGCAGTTCTTC
.,many,TRBJ2-5,TRBV6-5,CASSYDIQETQYF,TGTGCCAGCAGTTACGATATACAAGAGACCCAGTACTTC
.,many,TRBJ1-3,TRBV5-1,CASSLDLGGSGNTIYF,TGCGCCAGCAGCTTGGATCTAGGGGGCTCTGGAAACACCATATATTTT
.,many,TRBJ2-3,TRBV12-5,CASGRGLSNFYTDTQYF,TGTGCTAGTGGCCGGGGGCTATCTAATTTTTACACAGATACGCAGTATTTT
TRBD2,many,TRBJ2-1,TRBV5-1,CASSLATSGGNNEQFF,TGCGCCAGCAGCTTAGCTACTAGCGGGGGAAACAATGAGCAGTTCTTC
.,many,TRBJ2-7,TRBV20-1,CSATDKTYEQYF,TGCAGTGCAACGGACAAGACCTACGAGCAGTACTTC
.,.,TRBJ1-5,TRBV29-1,CSVGGRNQPQHF,TGCAGCGTCGGGGGTAGAAATCAGCCCCAGCATTTT
.,many,TRBJ2-1,TRBV10-1,CASSGGGCKPPVCSYNEQFF,TGCGCCAGCAGTGGTGGGGGCTGTAAGCCCCCGGTTTGTTCCTACAATGAGCAGTTCTTC
.,.,TRBJ2-7,TRBV29-1,CSVAKTDSYEQYF,TGCAGCGTTGCCAAGACAGACTCCTACGAGCAGTACTTC
TRBD1,.,TRBJ1-2,TRBV7-2,CASSTRDRRDYGYTF,TGTGCCAGCAGCACCCGGGACAGGAGGGATTATGGCTACACCTTC
TRBD2,many,TRBJ2-1,TRBV20-1,CSAHSRGEYNEQFF,TGCAGTGCTCACTCCCGGGGGGAGTACAATGAGCAGTTCTTC
.,many,TRBJ2-3,TRBV5-1,CASSLDPSSTDTQYF,TGCGCCAGCAGCTTGGATCCCAGCAGCACAGATACGCAGTATTTT
TRBD2,few,TRBJ2-7,TRBV20-1,CSARLPGLAGGKTYEQYF,TGCAGTGCTAGATTACCGGGACTAGCGGGGGGGAAGACCTACGAGCAGTACTTC
.,.,TRBJ2-7,TRBV6-2/TRBV6-3,CASSHSSVAHEQYF,TGTGCCAGCAGTCACTCCTCAGTGGCCCACGAGCAGTACTTC
.,many,TRBJ1-1,TRBV7-3,CASSLLGGTEAFF,TGTGCCAGCAGCCTCTTGGGAGGCACTGAAGCTTTCTTT